This passage covers 32 T cell receptor beta chains from one sample sequenced in a study of blood T cell repertoires in COVID-19. Measured with immunoSEQ multiplex PCR; TCRdb has only the in-frame clones, and not every one. Of 150,000 to 200,000 clones in the sample, approximately 79% are singletons; the top ten hold roughly 5.2%. Sequencing used PBMCs or T cells enriched from blood (not recorded which). All receptors come from a woman aged 55-70 years with acute COVID-19.

V is TRBV5-1 and J is TRBJ1-1; a possible D gene is TRBD1 (6 bases). Germline V gene sequence: CDR1 SGHRS, CDR2 YFSETQ. The V end lost 4 bases, the J end lost 5 bases, and 15 bases lay between the germline ends. The length of the CDR3 is 14 residues. The DNA of the CDR3 is TGCGCCAGCAGCAAGGATGGGGGCCTGACTGAAGCTTTCTTT. Translating gives CASSKDGGLTEAFF.

The genes are TRBV11-3 and TRBJ2-1, with D possibly being TRBD2 (7 bases). The length of the CDR3 is 15 residues. Germline CDR1 is SGHNT and CDR2 is YENEEA. The V end lost 5 bases, the J end lost 7 bases, and 18 bases lay between the germline ends. The CDR3 here is CASSRGGGIQNEQFF. For the CDR3, the DNA is TGTGCCAGCAGCCGAGGGGGGGGGATACAGAATGAGCAGTTCTTC.

V gene TRBV5-4 combines with J gene TRBJ2-5; D uncertain. Germline CDR1 SGHNT, CDR2 YYREEE (reference sequence). The CDR3 has 15 residues. Trimming removed 4 bases at V and 5 bases at J, with 18 bases between. The CDR3 DNA reads as TGTGCCAGCAGCCACACTATTTCTATCGACGAGACCCAGTACTTC. Translated: CASSHTISIDETQYF.

The V and J genes are TRBV6-2 or TRBV6-3 and TRBJ1-4, with a tentative D call TRBD1 (5 bases). V was shortened by 2 bases and J by 1 base, with 14 bases between the two germline ends. CDR1 and CDR2 from the germline V gene are MNHEY and SVGEGT. The CDR3 loop spans 17 amino acids. CDR3 residues: CASSYEVWGVTNEKLFF. The CDR3 region has the DNA TGTGCCAGCAGTTACGAAGTCTGGGGCGTAACTAATGAAAAACTGTTTTTT.

The J gene is TRBJ2-7, the V gene TRBV5-1; TRBD1 agrees at 7 bases. V shed 4 bases, J shed 4 bases, and the junction held 17 bases outside the gene matches. Germline CDR1 and CDR2: SGHRS and YFSETQ. This CDR3 has 17 amino acids. Here the CDR3 DNA reads TGCGCCAGCAGCCCGCACTCTTTTAAAGGGGGCCAATACGAGCAGTACTTC. Amino acid sequence: CASSPHSFKGGQYEQYF.

This chain connects TRBV7-8 to TRBJ1-3; TRBD1 might be the D (5 bases). This CDR3 has 16 amino acids. Germline-derived CDR1 and CDR2 are SGHVS and FQNEAQ. Between the trimmed V and J ends, which lost 4 bases and 0 bases, there was a span of 13 bases. The CDR3 DNA reads as TGTGCCAGCAGCTCGGGGGGACGTAACTCTGGAAACACCATATATTTT. As protein: CASSSGGRNSGNTIYF.

This clone occurred a few times. The chain joins TRBV28 to TRBJ1-1, with 7 bases matching TRBD1. The V gene's germline CDR1 is MDHEN and CDR2 SYDVKM. This CDR3 region has 14 residues. J was trimmed by 3 bases and V by 6 bases; bases with no gene match: 7. CDR3 region: CASRPLQGDTEAFF. The CDR3 bases are TGTGCCAGCAGACCTCTCCAGGGGGACACTGAAGCTTTCTTT.

The J gene is TRBJ2-2, the V gene TRBV10-3, with 8 bases identical to TRBD2. V lost 3 bases, J lost 4 bases, and 10 bases stayed unmatched. The CDR3 runs to 17 residues. Germline V gene data show CDR1 as ENHRY and CDR2 as SYGVKD. The DNA for the CDR3 is TGTGCCATCAGTGAATCCACCGGGGGGGGCTCCACCGGGGAGCTGTTTTTT. Protein sequence: CAISESTGGGSTGELFF.

The genes are TRBV3-1 (or the pseudogene TRBV3-2) and TRBJ1-1, with no clear D. The V gene lost 3 bases and the J gene lost 5 bases, with 7 bases spanning the gap. Germline V gene sequence: CDR1 LGHDT, CDR2 YNNKEL (reference sequence). The CDR3 is made up of 12 amino acids. The CDR3 loop is CASSQGLTEAFF. For the CDR3, the DNA is TGTGCCAGCAGCCAGGGCTTGACTGAAGCTTTCTTT.

The rearrangement links TRBV6-1 to TRBJ2-3; 7 bases line up with TRBD2. V lost 2 bases, J lost 6 bases, and 8 bases stayed unmatched. The CDR3 totals 15 residues. In germline, CDR1 is MNHNS, CDR2 SASEGT. CDR3 region: CASSERASGPDTQYF. CDR3 nucleotide sequence: TGTGCCAGCAGTGAAAGGGCTAGCGGTCCGGATACGCAGTATTTT.

Here the CDR3 DNA reads TGCGCCAGCAGTCCAGGGGGGACTAGCGGGGACCCCTCTGGGGCCAACGTCCTGACTTTC. Translation: CASSPGGTSGDPSGANVLTF. This chain joins TRBV10-1 and TRBJ2-6; 13 bases line up with TRBD2. Germline V gene data show CDR1 as WNHNN and CDR2 as SYGVQD (reference sequence). With V trimmed by 5 bases and J by 0 bases, 10 bases remained unmatched. This CDR3 has 20 residues.

The chain recombines TRBV19 with TRBJ2-7; perhaps TRBD1 as D (6 bases). The germline V gene has CDR1 LNHDA and CDR2 SQIVND (reference sequence). The CDR3 runs to 13 residues. Trimming stripped 6 bases from V and 6 bases from J, with 15 bases between. CDR3 bases: TGTGCCAGTAGATCGACAGGCTCGGGCGAGCAGTACTTC. Translating it yields CASRSTGSGEQYF.

This sequence joins TRBV5-8 and TRBJ1-2; possibly TRBD1 for D (6 bases). CDR1 and CDR2 from the germline V gene are SGHTS and YDEGEE. This CDR3 region has 14 residues. V was cut by 4 bases and J by 3 bases, with 13 bases left in between. CDR3 sequence: CASSRGGMDYGYTF. CDR3 bases: TGTGCCAGCAGCCGGGGGGGCATGGACTATGGCTACACCTTC.

Written as DNA, the CDR3 is TGTGCCAGTAGTCGACAGGGTCTCCGCAATCAGCCCCAGCATTTT. Its protein product is CASSRQGLRNQPQHF. V and J are TRBV19 and TRBJ1-5; 7 nucleotides agree with TRBD1. The CDR3 totals 15 residues. V was pared by 5 bases and J by 2 bases, with 6 bases of the junction left unmatched. Germline CDR1 LNHDA, CDR2 SQIVND (reference sequence).

This chain connects TRBV7-2 to TRBJ2-3; 11 bases align to TRBD2. The CDR3 covers 15 residues. The germline V gene has CDR1 SGHTA and CDR2 FQGNSA. Trimming cost V 1 base and J 5 bases; bases outside gene matches: 2. CDR3 loop: CASSLVTSGIDTQYF. The CDR3, as DNA: TGTGCCAGCAGCTTAGTGACTAGCGGGATAGATACGCAGTATTTT.

The rearrangement joins TRBV9 to TRBJ2-3; D is undetermined. This CDR3 has 14 residues. Germline V CDR1 and CDR2: SGDLS, YYNGEE. Trimming removed 4 bases at V and 0 bases at J, with 9 bases between. The CDR3: CASSLRPSTDTQYF. The CDR3 nucleotides read TGTGCCAGCAGCCTTCGTCCCAGCACAGATACGCAGTATTTT.

The chain carries TRBV2 and TRBJ2-2, with a possible D match to TRBD1 (5 bases). CDR1 and CDR2 (germline): SNHLY, FYNNEI. This CDR3 comprises 14 residues. Trimming took off 6 bases at V and 0 bases at J, with 8 bases between the two ends. In DNA, the CDR3 is TGTGCCAGCAGCCTGGACACGAACACCGGGGAGCTGTTTTTT. Its translation is CASSLDTNTGELFF.

V usage is TRBV7-2 and J usage is TRBJ1-3; 7 bases align to TRBD1. Germline V gives CDR1 SGHTA, CDR2 FQGNSA. Losses at the gene ends were 5 bases for V and 4 bases for J; bases not matched to a gene: 11. This CDR3 region has 16 residues. The DNA for the CDR3 is TGTGCCAGCAGCCCATCCCCCCTGGGACAGGGAAACACCATATATTTT. Translated: CASSPSPLGQGNTIYF.

The rearrangement joins TRBV5-4 to TRBJ1-4, with a possible D match to TRBD1 (5 bases). The CDR3 loop spans 15 amino acids. Germline V gives CDR1 SGHNT, CDR2 YYREEE (reference sequence). Trimming left V 3 bases short and J 7 bases short, with 16 bases between. The DNA for the CDR3 is TGTGCCAGCAGCTCAGGAGGGGCGGTTAGTGAAAAACTGTTTTTT. This encodes CASSSGGAVSEKLFF.

This clone was seen only a few times. This sequence joins TRBV5-1 and TRBJ2-4; D is perhaps TRBD2 (5 bases). The CDR3 contains 14 residues. V was trimmed by 3 bases and J by 5 bases, leaving 12 bases between them. Germline CDR1 and CDR2: SGHRS and YFSETQ. The CDR3 DNA reads as TGCGCCAGCAGCTCTACGGCTAGCCAAAACATTCAGTACTTC. This sequence encodes CASSSTASQNIQYF.

This clone was observed once. V gene TRBV6-4 combines with J gene TRBJ2-3; the D gene is possibly TRBD1 (6 bases). Germline CDR1 is MRHNA and CDR2 is SNTAGT. V was clipped by 0 bases and J by 2 bases, with 9 bases between them. The CDR3 sequence is 15 residues long. CDR3 coding DNA: TGTGCCAGCAGTGACTCACAGGGCACCACAGATACGCAGTATTTT. Translation gives CASSDSQGTTDTQYF.

The chain recombines TRBV30 with TRBJ1-5; D uncertain. Germline-derived CDR1 and CDR2 are GTSNPN and SVGIG (reference sequence). V lost 2 bases, J lost 7 bases, and 24 bases lay in between. There are 17 residues in the CDR3. The CDR3 region is CAWSNRLSSSMVQPQHF. As DNA, the CDR3 is TGTGCCTGGAGTAATCGACTATCTTCTAGTATGGTACAGCCCCAGCATTTT. Variable domain in full (rest from reference TRBV30 and TRBJ1-5): SQTIHQWPATLVQPVGSPLSLECTVEGTSNPNLYWYRQAAGRGLQLLFYSVGIGQISSEVPQNLSASRPQDRQFILSSKKLLLSDSGFYLCAWSNRLSSSMVQPQHFGDGTRLSIL.

This chain connects TRBV7-2 to TRBJ2-7; TRBD2 aligns across 8 bases. The CDR3 length is 15 residues. In germline, CDR1 is SGHTA, CDR2 FQGNSA. V lost 4 bases, J lost 7 bases, and 12 bases stayed unmatched. CDR3 amino acids: CASSSFAGGVAEQYV. The CDR3, as DNA: TGTGCCAGCAGCTCCTTTGCGGGGGGAGTGGCTGAGCAGTACGTC.

The chain links TRBV11-2 to TRBJ1-1; TRBD1 matches 7 bases. This CDR3 contains 15 residues. Germline-derived CDR1 and CDR2 are SGHAT and FQNNGV. V was clipped by 3 bases and J by 0 bases; unmatched bases: 4. The CDR3 DNA is TGTGCCAGCAGCTTCCAGGGGGATATGAACACTGAAGCTTTCTTT. It encodes CASSFQGDMNTEAFF.

The chain combines TRBV28 with TRBJ1-5; 8 bases align to TRBD1. The CDR3 is made up of 15 amino acids. With 3 bases clipped from V and 5 bases from J, the junction kept 6 bases outside the gene matches. Germline CDR1 is MDHEN and CDR2 is SYDVKM. This chain's CDR3 is CASSFGQGGDQPQHF. Written as DNA, the CDR3 is TGTGCCAGCAGTTTCGGACAGGGAGGAGATCAGCCCCAGCATTTT.

The rearrangement uses TRBV5-1 and TRBJ1-3; D might be TRBD1 (5 bases). CDR3 size: 16 residues. V gave up 1 base and J gave up 0 bases, with 11 bases separating them. Looked up from germline, CDR1 is SGHRS and CDR2 is YFSETQ. The CDR3 region is CASSLSAGHSGNTIYF. CDR3 coding DNA: TGCGCCAGCAGCTTGTCCGCAGGACACTCTGGAAACACCATATATTTT.

The genes are TRBV28 and TRBJ2-7; 7 nucleotides match TRBD2. Unmatched junction bases numbered 4, after V lost 4 bases and J lost 4 bases. The CDR3 is 13 amino acids. Germline V CDR1 and CDR2: MDHEN, SYDVKM. The CDR3 DNA follows: TGTGCCAGCAGTTGGGTCGGGGGGTACGAGCAGTACGTC. Amino acids: CASSWVGGYEQYV.

The rearrangement joins TRBV9 to TRBJ2-4; 8 positions agree with TRBD2. Germline V gene sequence: CDR1 SGDLS, CDR2 YYNGEE. This CDR3 is 17 amino acids long. V was pared by 0 bases and J by 6 bases, with 11 bases of the junction left unmatched. CDR3 loop: CASSVVGSAGVRNIQYF. For the CDR3, the DNA is TGTGCCAGCAGCGTAGTGGGATCAGCGGGGGTACGAAACATTCAGTACTTC. Using reference TRBV9 and TRBJ2-4 for the parts outside the CDR3, the full variable domain is DSGVTQTPKHLITATGQRVTLRCSPRSGDLSVYWYQQSLDQGLQFLIQYYNGEERAKGNILERFSAQQFPDLHSELNLSSLELGDSALYFCASSVVGSAGVRNIQYFGAGTRLSVL.

The chain combines TRBV7-8 with TRBJ1-5, with D possibly TRBD1 on 6 matching bases. The CDR3 is made up of 16 amino acids. CDR1 SGHVS and CDR2 FQNEAQ come from the germline V gene. The V end lost 0 bases, the J end lost 6 bases, and 15 bases lay between the germline ends. CDR3 sequence reads: CASSLAAGEGGQPQHF. CDR3 DNA sequence: TGTGCCAGCAGCTTAGCGGCAGGGGAAGGGGGTCAGCCCCAGCATTTT. The full variable domain, its missing parts supplied by reference TRBV7-8 and TRBJ1-5, is GAGVSQSPRYKVAKRGQDVALRCDPISGHVSLFWYQQALGQGPEFLTYFQNEAQLDKSGLPSDRFFAERPEGSVSTLKIQRTQQEDSAVYLCASSLAAGEGGQPQHFGDGTRLSIL.

The chain employs TRBV9 and TRBJ2-2; TRBD2 agrees at 10 bases. Germline V gene data show CDR1 as SGDLS and CDR2 as YYNGEE. The CDR3 runs 19 residues. Unmatched junction bases numbered 12, after V lost 1 base and J lost 3 bases. In DNA form, the CDR3 reads TGTGCCAGCAGCGTATATAGGACTAGCGGTTTATGGGACACCGGGGAGCTGTTTTTT. It yields the protein CASSVYRTSGLWDTGELFF.

The genes are TRBV30 and TRBJ1-5; TRBD1 agrees at 10 bases. Per germline, CDR1 GTSNPN and CDR2 SVGIG (reference sequence). This CDR3 comprises 14 residues. Trimming removed 5 bases from V and 3 bases from J; junction bases left unmatched: 4. The CDR3 bases are TGTGCCTGGCGGGGACAGGGGTACAATCAGCCCCAGCATTTT. Protein sequence: CAWRGQGYNQPQHF.

This clone showed up just a few times. This chain uses TRBV7-2 with TRBJ2-1; D is perhaps TRBD2 (5 bases). V was clipped by 5 bases and J by 0 bases, with 8 bases between them. The CDR3 is made up of 14 amino acids. The germline V gene has CDR1 SGHTA and CDR2 FQGNSA. Here the CDR3 reads CASSRTHSYNEQFF. In DNA form, the CDR3 reads TGTGCCAGCAGCCGGACTCACTCCTACAATGAGCAGTTCTTC.